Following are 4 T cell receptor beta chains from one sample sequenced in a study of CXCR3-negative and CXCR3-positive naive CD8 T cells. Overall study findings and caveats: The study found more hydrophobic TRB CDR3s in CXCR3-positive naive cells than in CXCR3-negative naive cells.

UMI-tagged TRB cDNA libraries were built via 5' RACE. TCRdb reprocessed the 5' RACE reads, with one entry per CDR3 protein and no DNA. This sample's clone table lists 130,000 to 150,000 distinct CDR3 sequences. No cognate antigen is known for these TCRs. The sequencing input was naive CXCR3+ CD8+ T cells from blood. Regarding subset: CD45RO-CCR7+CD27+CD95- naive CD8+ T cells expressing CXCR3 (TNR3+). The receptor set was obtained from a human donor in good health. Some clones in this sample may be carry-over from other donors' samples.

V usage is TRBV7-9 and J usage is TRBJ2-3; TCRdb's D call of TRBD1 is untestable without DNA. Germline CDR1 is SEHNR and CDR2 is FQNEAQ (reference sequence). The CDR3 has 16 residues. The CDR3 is CASSSPGEHPTDTQYF.

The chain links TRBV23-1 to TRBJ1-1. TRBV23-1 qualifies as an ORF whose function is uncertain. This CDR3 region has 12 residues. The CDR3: CASISKDTEAFF.

The CDR3 spells CASSLVDDSYEQYF. The gene calls are TRBV5-1 and TRBJ2-7. In germline, CDR1 is SGHRS, CDR2 YFSETQ. This CDR3 comprises 14 residues.

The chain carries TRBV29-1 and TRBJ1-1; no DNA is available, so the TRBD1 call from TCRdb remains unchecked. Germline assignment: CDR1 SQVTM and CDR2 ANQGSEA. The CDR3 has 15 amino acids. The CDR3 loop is CSVEGTGASSTEAFF.